This is a list of T cell receptor beta chains from one sample in a study of beta chain features in type 1 diabetes. Method: immunoSEQ multiplex PCR; TCRdb's copy keeps in-frame clones and lacks some. The table includes about 160,000 clones, 7.8% detected once. Sequencing was done on a sample of central memory CD4+ T cells from blood. Source of these receptors: a woman in her thirties or forties with type 1 diabetes. Both conserved end residues are part of each CDR3. A D gene is named only where the DNA matches it firmly. Clone size is stated in some rows and not others, as once, few, many or a class when expanded.

CASSLQGSRGGYTF TGTGCCAGCAGTTTACAAGGCAGTCGGGGTGGCTACACCTTC TRBJ1-2 TRBV27 . .
CASSQEGGKQFF TGCGCCAGCAGCCAGGAAGGAGGGAAGCAGTTCTTC TRBJ2-1 TRBV4-3 medium-sized .
CATSRRVSGTGREQYF TGTGCCACCAGCCGCAGGGTTTCCGGGACAGGGCGCGAGCAGTACTTC TRBJ2-7 TRBV15 few TRBD1
CASSTWGTGGSSSGANVLTF TGTGCCAGCAGCACCTGGGGGACAGGGGGTTCTAGCTCTGGGGCCAACGTCCTGACTTTC TRBJ2-6 TRBV2 . TRBD1
CASRGLAGVETQYF TGCGCCAGCAGGGGACTAGCGGGAGTCGAGACCCAGTACTTC TRBJ2-5 TRBV5-1 few TRBD2
CASSLGFQGEQFF TGCGCCAGCAGCTTGGGATTCCAGGGAGAGCAGTTCTTC TRBJ2-1 TRBV5-1 few .
CAISEQVSQETQYF TGTGCCATCAGTGAACAGGTCTCCCAAGAGACCCAGTACTTC TRBJ2-5 TRBV10-3 . .
CAWSVPGSAGEKLFF TGTGCCTGGAGTGTACCAGGCAGTGCGGGAGAAAAACTGTTTTTT TRBJ1-4 TRBV30 few .
CASSPAGGTGSETQYF TGTGCCAGCAGCCCCGCCGGGGGGACAGGGAGTGAGACCCAGTACTTC TRBJ2-5 TRBV4-2 . TRBD1
CSVIQVSNTEAFF TGCAGCGTCATTCAGGTTTCGAACACTGAAGCTTTCTTT TRBJ1-1 TRBV29-1 few .
CASSSLGRDTDTQYF TGTGCCAGCAGTTCCCTCGGGCGGGACACAGATACGCAGTATTTT TRBJ2-3 TRBV6-5 few .
CAWSAARGYGYTF TGTGCCTGGAGTGCGGCCAGGGGGTATGGCTACACCTTC TRBJ1-2 TRBV30 few TRBD1
CASSLVSGGETQYF TGTGCCAGCAGCTTAGTATCAGGAGGCGAGACCCAGTACTTC TRBJ2-5 TRBV7-9 few .
CASSLGFLRDSNYGYTF TGTGCCAGCAGCTTGGGGTTCCTTCGCGACTCAAACTATGGCTACACCTTC TRBJ1-2 TRBV5-4 few .
CASRQGLYNEQFF TGTGCCAGCAGACAGGGTTTGTACAATGAGCAGTTCTTC TRBJ2-1 TRBV28 few .
CASSLGQEYNEQFF TGCGCCAGCAGCTTGGGACAGGAATACAATGAGCAGTTCTTC TRBJ2-1 TRBV5-1 . .
CASFLAGGGGTGELFF TGTGCCAGCTTCCTGGCGGGGGGCGGCGGCACCGGGGAGCTGTTTTTT TRBJ2-2 TRBV7-9 many TRBD2
CASSTQGAYNEQFF TGCGCCAGCAGCACACAGGGGGCATACAATGAGCAGTTCTTC TRBJ2-1 TRBV5-1 few TRBD1
CAITPTTGDGQQYF TGTGCCATCACCCCTACGACAGGGGACGGGCAGCAGTACTTC TRBJ2-7 TRBV10-3 many TRBD1
CASSDRTAGGTEAFF TGTGCCAGCAGTGACCGGACGGCGGGGGGTACTGAAGCTTTCTTT TRBJ1-1 TRBV2 few .
CASSPDTYEQYF TGTGCCAGCAGTCCTGACACCTACGAGCAGTACTTC TRBJ2-7 TRBV28 . .
CASSSHGDRNLYGYTF TGTGCCAGCAGTTCCCACGGGGACAGAAACTTGTATGGCTACACCTTC TRBJ1-2 TRBV27 . TRBD1
CASSLGDTDSPLHF TGTGCCAGCTCTCTCGGGGACACTGATTCACCCCTCCACTTT TRBJ1-6 TRBV2 few .
CASSPEGSAGSYTF TGTGCCAGCAGCCCGGAGGGCAGCGCGGGGAGCTACACCTTC TRBJ1-2 TRBV7-9 . .
CASSSPGQGETQYF TGCGCCAGCAGCTCCCCCGGACAGGGGGAGACCCAGTACTTC TRBJ2-5 TRBV5-1 few TRBD1
CASSPGQSQGRETQYF TGTGCCAGCAGTCCAGGACAGTCCCAAGGGAGAGAGACCCAGTACTTC TRBJ2-5 TRBV5-4 few .
CSVAPGLAQGEQYF TGCAGCGTTGCTCCGGGACTCGCGCAAGGCGAGCAGTACTTC TRBJ2-7 TRBV29-1 . .
CASSQSPLLAGGPAYEQYF TGCGCCAGCAGTCAATCCCCCCTCCTAGCGGGAGGGCCCGCCTACGAGCAGTACTTC TRBJ2-7 TRBV23-1 few TRBD2
CASSVRTEAFF TGTGCCAGCAGTGTGAGGACTGAAGCTTTCTTT TRBJ1-1 TRBV25-1 few .
CASSPGGAGANVLTF TGCGCCAGCAGCCCGGGGGGGGCTGGGGCCAACGTCCTGACTTTC TRBJ2-6 TRBV4-3 many TRBD2
CASRQGIGGNTIYF TGTGCCAGCAGGCAGGGAATAGGTGGAAACACCATATATTTT TRBJ1-3 TRBV9 . .
CASRGQLNSPLHF TGTGCCAGCAGGGGACAGTTGAATTCACCCCTCCACTTT TRBJ1-6 TRBV16 . TRBD1
CASSPPGQEDDEQYF TGTGCCAGCTCACCACCAGGGCAGGAGGATGACGAGCAGTACTTC TRBJ2-7 TRBV18 . .
CAWSKQGPYGYTF TGTGCCTGGAGTAAACAGGGACCGTACGGCTACACCTTC TRBJ1-2 TRBV30 . .
CASRAQEEKLFF TGTGCCAGCAGGGCTCAGGAAGAAAAACTGTTTTTT TRBJ1-4 TRBV28 . .
CASSSQGDWAEAFF TGTGCCAGCAGCTCGCAGGGGGATTGGGCTGAAGCTTTCTTT TRBJ1-1 TRBV7-9 . TRBD1
CASSLSRTEAFF TGCGCCAGCAGCTTGTCCCGCACTGAAGCTTTCTTT TRBJ1-1 TRBV5-1 many .
CASSMGLASYNEQFF TGTGCCAGCAGCATGGGACTAGCAAGTTACAATGAGCAGTTCTTC TRBJ2-1 TRBV7-3 . TRBD2
CSVVGFGRGDTQYF TGCAGCGTTGTTGGCTTCGGGAGGGGAGATACGCAGTATTTT TRBJ2-3 TRBV29-1 few TRBD2